This entry lists 32 T cell receptor beta chains sequenced from one sample in a study of blood T cell repertoires in COVID-19. Data came from immunoSEQ multiplex PCR; TCRdb stores just in-frame clones and leaves some out. The sample yields hundreds of thousands of clones, over 80% seen once. Sample: PBMCs or T cells enriched from blood (not recorded which). Receptor source: a man aged 30 to 39 who had recovered from COVID-19.

The rearrangement uses TRBV6-5 and TRBJ1-2, with 7 bases fitting TRBD1. V was clipped by 8 bases and J by 2 bases; unmatched bases: 8. Germline-derived CDR1 and CDR2 are MNHEY and SVGAGI. The length of the CDR3 is 14 residues. CDR3 residues: CASLTRQGNYGYTF. In DNA, the CDR3 is TGTGCCAGCCTTACCCGACAGGGCAACTATGGCTACACCTTC.

V gene TRBV9 combines with J gene TRBJ1-4; 7 bases are a match to TRBD1. Trimming at V came to 3 bases and at J to 4 bases, leaving 9 bases not matched to a gene. The germline V gene encodes CDR1 SGDLS and CDR2 YYNGEE. The CDR3 has 16 residues. The DNA of the CDR3 is TGTGCCAGCAGCGCAGGAGCCGGACAGGTTAATGAAAAACTGTTTTTT. It translates to CASSAGAGQVNEKLFF. Full variable domain (rest looked up from reference TRBV9 and TRBJ1-4): DSGVTQTPKHLITATGQRVTLRCSPRSGDLSVYWYQQSLDQGLQFLIQYYNGEERAKGNILERFSAQQFPDLHSELNLSSLELGDSALYFCASSAGAGQVNEKLFFGSGTQLSVL.

This clone was observed a handful of times. The rearrangement uses TRBV28 and TRBJ2-3; TRBD2 matches 12 bases. Germline V lookup: CDR1 MDHEN, CDR2 SYDVKM. CDR3 length: 15 residues. Germline trimming cut 4 bases from V and 3 bases from J; bases unmatched to any gene: 2. CDR3 protein: CASSSLAGGTDTQYF. Written as DNA, the CDR3 is TGTGCCAGCAGTTCCCTAGCGGGAGGGACAGATACGCAGTATTTT.

V usage is TRBV7-2 and J usage is TRBJ1-2; D is unresolved. The V end was cut by 4 bases, the J end by 8 bases, with 17 bases between. This CDR3 has 14 residues. Germline assignment: CDR1 SGHTA and CDR2 FQGNSA. CDR3 bases: TGTGCCAGCAGCTCAGGCGGGGTGGCAGGCGGCTACACCTTC. The encoded protein is CASSSGGVAGGYTF.

The chain recombines TRBV29-1 with TRBJ1-1; 9 nucleotides align to TRBD1. Germline loops: CDR1 SQVTM, CDR2 ANQGSEA. V lost 6 bases to trimming and J lost 1 base; unmatched junction nucleotides: 9. This CDR3 has 15 residues. As DNA, the CDR3 is TGCAGCGTCCTCGATCCGGGACAGGGGAACACTGAAGCTTTCTTT. Amino acids: CSVLDPGQGNTEAFF. Complete variable domain (other parts from reference TRBV29-1 and TRBJ1-1): SAVISQKPSRDICQRGTSLTIQCQVDSQVTMMFWYRQQPGQSLTLIATANQGSEATYESGFVIDKFPISRPNLTFSTLTVSNMSPEDSSIYLCSVLDPGQGNTEAFFGQGTRLTVV.

V usage is TRBV6-9 and J usage is TRBJ2-2; 8 nucleotides match TRBD1. The junction had 7 bases not matched to a gene; V was cut back by 6 bases and J by 4 bases. The CDR3 is 15 amino acids. Germline V gene lookup returns CDR1 MNHGY and CDR2 SVAAGI. In DNA, the CDR3 is TGTGCCAGCAGCCCACAGGGGGTGAGCACCGGGGAGCTGTTTTTT. Amino acid sequence: CASSPQGVSTGELFF.

The chain carries TRBV7-2 and TRBJ2-1, with 7 bases fitting TRBD1. The germline V gene has CDR1 SGHTA and CDR2 FQGNSA. The length of the CDR3 is 16 residues. Trimming at V came to 2 bases and at J to 5 bases, leaving 9 bases not matched to a gene. CDR3 residues: CASSLSRGPVHNEQFF. The DNA for the CDR3 is TGTGCCAGCAGCTTATCAAGGGGGCCTGTACACAATGAGCAGTTCTTC.

This CDR3 is CASSPTPGTSGPLDEQYF. For the CDR3, the DNA is TGTGCCAGCAGCCCTACCCCCGGGACTAGCGGTCCTCTTGACGAGCAGTACTTC. The chain employs TRBV6-2 or TRBV6-3 and TRBJ2-7; 11 bases map to TRBD2. Per the germline V gene, CDR1 is MNHEY and CDR2 is SVGEGT. V lost 6 bases to trimming and J lost 5 bases; unmatched junction nucleotides: 18. This CDR3 region has 18 residues.

This chain connects TRBV24-1 to TRBJ2-5; TRBD2 agrees at 9 bases. The germline V gene encodes CDR1 KGHDR and CDR2 SFDVKD. CDR3 length: 15 amino acids. Trimming removed 2 bases from V and 5 bases from J; junction bases left unmatched: 5. DNA of the CDR3: TGTGCCACCAGTGATTACGCGGGGGGGAGGGAGACCCAGTACTTC. Translating it yields CATSDYAGGRETQYF.

V gene TRBV6-5 combines with J gene TRBJ1-2; D is possibly TRBD1 (5 bases). The CDR3 runs to 14 residues. V gave up 0 bases and J gave up 3 bases, with 8 bases separating them. CDR1 MNHEY and CDR2 SVGAGI come from the germline V gene. The CDR3, as DNA: TGTGCCAGCAGTTACTCAAGGGGTTACTATGGCTACACCTTC. It encodes CASSYSRGYYGYTF.

The chain joins TRBV7-2 to TRBJ2-6; 7 nucleotides align to TRBD1. The CDR3 is 15 amino acids. V trimming: 4 bases; J trimming: 15 bases; junction bases outside the gene matches: 15. Looked up from germline, CDR1 is SGHTA and CDR2 is FQGNSA. The CDR3 sequence: CASSSPGQQLGGLTF. The CDR3 nucleotides read TGTGCCAGCAGCTCCCCGGGACAGCAACTTGGGGGCCTGACTTTC.

This rearrangement joins TRBV7-2 to TRBJ1-2; 7 nucleotides match TRBD1. Trimming removed 1 base from V and 6 bases from J; junction bases left unmatched: 2. This CDR3 has 13 amino acids. Germline CDR1 is SGHTA and CDR2 is FQGNSA. CDR3 protein: CASSLDRGDGYTF. The DNA of the CDR3 is TGTGCCAGCAGCTTAGACAGGGGTGATGGCTACACCTTC.

This sequence joins TRBV11-1 and TRBJ2-1; TRBD2 might be the D (6 bases). Germline V lookup: CDR1 SGHAT, CDR2 FQDESV (reference sequence). This CDR3 contains 15 residues. V was trimmed by 1 base and J by 9 bases, leaving 16 bases between them. The CDR3: CASSLVADQFFEQFF. DNA for the CDR3: TGTGCCAGCAGCTTAGTAGCGGACCAGTTCTTTGAGCAGTTCTTC.

This chain uses TRBV7-9 with TRBJ1-2; unclear D gene. Germline V gives CDR1 SEHNR, CDR2 FQNEAQ (reference sequence). There are 14 residues in the CDR3. V lost 1 base to trimming and J lost 2 bases, with 8 bases between them. CDR3 sequence reads: CASSLDRANYGYTF. In DNA, the CDR3 is TGTGCCAGCAGCTTAGACAGAGCCAACTATGGCTACACCTTC.

This clone was counted only a few times. The V and J genes are TRBV10-3 and TRBJ2-7; D is possibly TRBD2 (6 bases). The CDR3 covers 13 residues. Germline V lookup: CDR1 ENHRY, CDR2 SYGVKD. Trimming shortened V by 6 bases and J by 2 bases, and 11 bases separated the two germline ends. CDR3 coding DNA: TGTGCCATCAGGGCTAGCGAGGCCTACGAGCAGTACTTC. It translates to CAIRASEAYEQYF.

The V call is TRBV30, the J call TRBJ1-6; 10 bases match TRBD1. Germline CDR1 is GTSNPN and CDR2 is SVGIG (reference sequence). This CDR3 is built from 15 residues. Unmatched junction bases numbered 5, after V lost 3 bases and J lost 6 bases. This chain's CDR3 is CAWRGDRGLNSPLHF. DNA for the CDR3: TGTGCCTGGAGGGGGGACAGGGGTCTTAATTCACCCCTCCACTTT.

In this sample, this clone turned up a few times. This sequence joins TRBV10-3 and TRBJ1-2; D might be TRBD1 (5 bases). This CDR3 comprises 14 residues. V was clipped by 7 bases and J by 0 bases, with 12 bases between them. CDR1 ENHRY and CDR2 SYGVKD come from the germline V gene. The CDR3 spells CAINAGSANYGYTF. CDR3 nucleotides: TGTGCCATCAATGCAGGGTCAGCTAACTATGGCTACACCTTC.

Only a few counts were recorded for this clone. J is TRBJ2-2 and V is TRBV4-3; 8 bases align to TRBD1. This CDR3 region has 16 residues. The germline V gene has CDR1 LGHNA and CDR2 YSLEER. V was pared by 2 bases and J by 6 bases, with 8 bases of the junction left unmatched. The CDR3 here is CASSQRPTGEPGELFF. Written as DNA, the CDR3 is TGCGCCAGCAGCCAACGCCCGACAGGGGAGCCCGGGGAGCTGTTTTTT.

The chain recombines TRBV4-3 with TRBJ1-2; 8 positions agree with TRBD1. The CDR3 length is 16 residues. J lost 1 base, V lost 4 bases, and 8 bases had no gene match. The V gene's germline CDR1 is LGHNA and CDR2 YSLEER. The CDR3 sequence: CASSLSPTGVNYGYTF. For the CDR3, the DNA is TGCGCCAGCAGCCTAAGCCCGACAGGGGTTAACTATGGCTACACCTTC.

The chain combines TRBV10-3 with TRBJ1-2; 9 bases are a match to TRBD1. CDR1 and CDR2 from the germline V gene are ENHRY and SYGVKD. Trimming at V came to 7 bases and at J to 3 bases, leaving 3 bases not matched to a gene. CDR3 length equals 13 residues. The CDR3 nucleotides are TGTGCCATCACGGGGGACAGGGACTATGGCTACACCTTC. It codes for CAITGDRDYGYTF.

This chain joins TRBV4-1 and TRBJ1-4; 7 bases map to TRBD1. V shed 1 base, J shed 7 bases, and the junction held 3 bases outside the gene matches. The CDR3 spans 14 residues. The germline gives CDR1 MGHRA, CDR2 YSYEKL. CDR3 coding DNA: TGCGCCAGCAGCCAAGGTCCAGGGGGTGAAAAACTGTTTTTT. This translates into CASSQGPGGEKLFF.

The chain couples TRBV9 to TRBJ1-3; D uncertain. CDR3 length equals 13 residues. CDR1 is SGDLS, CDR2 YYNGEE, per germline. Trimming left V 0 bases short and J 4 bases short, with 5 bases between. CDR3 region: CASSVAQGNTIYF. CDR3 nucleotides: TGTGCCAGCAGCGTAGCCCAGGGAAACACCATATATTTT.

The chain carries TRBV4-1 and TRBJ1-1, with 10 bases aligning to TRBD1. V trimming: 7 bases; J trimming: 3 bases; junction bases outside the gene matches: 14. The CDR3 consists of 17 residues. Germline V gene lookup returns CDR1 MGHRA and CDR2 YSYEKL. This CDR3 reads CASNSVLSGTGDTEAFF. The CDR3 nucleotides are TGCGCCAGCAACTCCGTCCTCTCCGGGACAGGGGACACTGAAGCTTTCTTT.

The rearrangement joins TRBV14 to TRBJ1-2; D ambiguous. V lost 4 bases, J lost 0 bases, and 12 bases lay in between. The CDR3 loop spans 15 amino acids. Germline-derived CDR1 and CDR2 are SGHDN and FVKESK. The CDR3 here is CASSPHSRANYGYTF. The CDR3 nucleotides are TGTGCCAGCAGCCCCCACAGCAGAGCTAACTATGGCTACACCTTC.

The chain uses TRBV30 and TRBJ1-5; weak D call: TRBD1 (6 bases). CDR1 is GTSNPN and CDR2 is SVGIG in the germline V gene (reference sequence). V lost 2 bases to trimming and J lost 2 bases, with 13 bases between them. This CDR3 contains 15 residues. The CDR3 DNA sequence: TGTGCCTGGAGTTACTCAGGGGCAGGCAATCAGCCCCAGCATTTT. Protein product: CAWSYSGAGNQPQHF.

The V and J genes are TRBV12-3 or TRBV12-4 and TRBJ2-5; no clear D gene. Trimming pared 3 bases from V and 1 base from J, leaving 6 bases between. This CDR3 region has 13 residues. CDR3 in DNA: TGTGCCAGCAGTTTTTACAGCCAAGAGACCCAGTACTTC. It specifies CASSFYSQETQYF.

This clone is a singleton in its sample. This sequence joins TRBV7-8 and TRBJ2-2; perhaps TRBD2 as D (5 bases). Germline-derived CDR1 and CDR2 are SGHVS and FQNEAQ. The length of the CDR3 is 16 residues. V lost 0 bases, J lost 0 bases, and 8 bases lay in between. The CDR3 bases are TGTGCCAGCAGCTTAGCGTGGAGGTCGAACACCGGGGAGCTGTTTTTT. Amino acid sequence: CASSLAWRSNTGELFF.

This clone is a singleton in its sample. The chain uses TRBV6-1 and TRBJ2-4, with 12 bases aligning to TRBD1. The V segment lost 4 bases and the J segment 8 bases; nucleotides outside the gene matches: 18. The CDR3 runs 19 residues. Germline V gene data show CDR1 as MNHNS and CDR2 as SASEGT. In DNA, the CDR3 is TGTGCCAGCAGTGTGTCCGGGACAGGGGGCCCCACTACTTATGACATTCAGTACTTC. Protein: CASSVSGTGGPTTYDIQYF.

The V and J genes are TRBV7-9 and TRBJ2-1; 8 nucleotides line up with TRBD2. The germline V gene encodes CDR1 SEHNR and CDR2 FQNEAQ (reference sequence). V lost 1 base to trimming and J lost 6 bases; unmatched junction nucleotides: 11. This CDR3 region has 17 residues. CDR3 amino acids: CASSLDGVAGGGNEQFF. The CDR3, as DNA: TGTGCCAGCAGCTTAGATGGAGTGGCGGGGGGTGGCAATGAGCAGTTCTTC. Full variable domain (rest looked up from reference TRBV7-9 and TRBJ2-1): DTGVSQNPRHKITKRGQNVTFRCDPISEHNRLYWYRQTLGQGPEFLTYFQNEAQLEKSRLLSDRFSAERPKGSFSTLEIQRTEQGDSAMYLCASSLDGVAGGGNEQFFGPGTRLTVL.

This chain uses TRBV3-1 (or the pseudogene TRBV3-2) with TRBJ2-2; 8 bases fit TRBD2. Germline assignment: CDR1 LGHDT and CDR2 YNNKEL (reference sequence). Trimming at V came to 4 bases and at J to 7 bases, leaving 5 bases not matched to a gene. The CDR3 length is 14 residues. The CDR3 is CASSRGLEGGELFF. CDR3 coding DNA: TGTGCCAGCAGCCGGGGACTAGAGGGCGGGGAGCTGTTTTTT.

The chain is built from TRBV9 and TRBJ2-2; TRBD1 might be the D (5 bases). V gave up 3 bases and J gave up 5 bases, with 14 bases separating them. The germline V gene encodes CDR1 SGDLS and CDR2 YYNGEE. This CDR3 comprises 15 residues. The CDR3 region has the DNA TGTGCCAGCAGCGGACAGTCCGTAGGGACCGGGGAGCTGTTTTTT. Translating it yields CASSGQSVGTGELFF.

There are a few counts of this clone. The chain has TRBV28 and TRBJ2-7; TRBD2 matches at 8 bases. Germline lookup yields CDR1 MDHEN and CDR2 SYDVKM. CDR3 length equals 16 residues. J was trimmed by 2 bases and V by 3 bases; bases with no gene match: 9. The CDR3 DNA reads as TGTGCCAGCAGTTTCCTCAGCGGGAGCCCCCCCTACGAGCAGTACTTC. Protein sequence: CASSFLSGSPPYEQYF.